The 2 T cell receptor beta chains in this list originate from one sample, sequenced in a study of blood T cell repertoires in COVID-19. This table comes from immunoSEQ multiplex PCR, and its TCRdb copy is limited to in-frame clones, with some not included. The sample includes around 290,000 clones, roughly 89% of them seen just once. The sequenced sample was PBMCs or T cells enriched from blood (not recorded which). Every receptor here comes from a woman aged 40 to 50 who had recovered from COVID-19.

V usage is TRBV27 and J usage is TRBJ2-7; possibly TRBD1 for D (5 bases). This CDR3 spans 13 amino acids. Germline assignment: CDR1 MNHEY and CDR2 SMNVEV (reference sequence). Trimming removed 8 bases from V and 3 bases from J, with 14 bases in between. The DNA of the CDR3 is TGTGCCAGCGGGAACAGGTTCGGCTACGAGCAGTACTTC. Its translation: CASGNRFGYEQYF.

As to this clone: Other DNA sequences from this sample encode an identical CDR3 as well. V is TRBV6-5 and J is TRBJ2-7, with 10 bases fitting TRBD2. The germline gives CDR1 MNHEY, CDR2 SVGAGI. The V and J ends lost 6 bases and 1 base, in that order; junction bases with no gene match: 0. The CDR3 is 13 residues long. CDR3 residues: CASRTSGSYEQYF. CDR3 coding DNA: TGTGCCAGCAGGACTAGCGGGTCCTACGAGCAGTACTTC.